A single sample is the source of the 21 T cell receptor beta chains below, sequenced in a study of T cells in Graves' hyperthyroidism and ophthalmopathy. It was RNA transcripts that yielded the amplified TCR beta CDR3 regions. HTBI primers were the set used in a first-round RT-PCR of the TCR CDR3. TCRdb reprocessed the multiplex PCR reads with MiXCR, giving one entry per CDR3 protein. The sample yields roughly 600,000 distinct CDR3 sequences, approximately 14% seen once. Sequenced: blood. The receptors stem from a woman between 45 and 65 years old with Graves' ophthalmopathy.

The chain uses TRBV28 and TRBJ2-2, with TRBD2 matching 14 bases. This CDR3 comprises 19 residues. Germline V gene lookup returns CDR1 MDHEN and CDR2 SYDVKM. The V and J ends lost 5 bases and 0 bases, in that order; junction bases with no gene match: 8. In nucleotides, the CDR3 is TGTGCCAGCAGTCCCCGGACTAGCGGGAGGAACTCGAACACCGGGGAGCTGTTTTTT. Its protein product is CASSPRTSGRNSNTGELFF. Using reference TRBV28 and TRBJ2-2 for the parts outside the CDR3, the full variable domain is DVKVTQSSRYLVKRTGEKVFLECVQDMDHENMFWYRQDPGLGLRLIYFSYDVKMKEKGDIPEGYSVSREKKERFSLILESASTNQTSMYLCASSPRTSGRNSNTGELFFGEGSRLTVL.

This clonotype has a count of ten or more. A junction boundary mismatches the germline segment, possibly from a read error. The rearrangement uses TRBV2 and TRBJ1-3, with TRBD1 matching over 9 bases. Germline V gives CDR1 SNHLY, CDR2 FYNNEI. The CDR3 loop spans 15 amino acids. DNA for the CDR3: TGCGCCAGCATTATCCACGGGACAGGGGGAAACACCATATATTTT. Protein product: CASIIHGTGGNTIYF.

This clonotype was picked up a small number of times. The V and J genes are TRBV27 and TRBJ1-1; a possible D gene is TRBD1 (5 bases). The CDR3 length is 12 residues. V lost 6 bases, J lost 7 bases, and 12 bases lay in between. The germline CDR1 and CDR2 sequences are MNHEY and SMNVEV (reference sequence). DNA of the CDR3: TGTGCCAGCAGCTCACCTGACAGTGAAGCTTTCTTT. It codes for CASSSPDSEAFF.

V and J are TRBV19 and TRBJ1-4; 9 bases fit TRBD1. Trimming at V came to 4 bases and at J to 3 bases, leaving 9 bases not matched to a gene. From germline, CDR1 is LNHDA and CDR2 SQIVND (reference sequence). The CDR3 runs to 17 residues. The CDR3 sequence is CASSTHRGRGPNEKLFF. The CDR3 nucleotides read TGTGCCAGTAGTACTCACAGGGGGCGCGGACCTAATGAAAAACTGTTTTTT.

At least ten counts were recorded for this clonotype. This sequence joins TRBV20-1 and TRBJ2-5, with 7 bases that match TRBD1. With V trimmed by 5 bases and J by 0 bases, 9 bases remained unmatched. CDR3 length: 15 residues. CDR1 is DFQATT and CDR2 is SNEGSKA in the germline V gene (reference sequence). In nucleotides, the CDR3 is TGCAGTGCTGCTCCCAGGGGGTGGTACCAAGAGACCCAGTACTTC. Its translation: CSAAPRGWYQETQYF.

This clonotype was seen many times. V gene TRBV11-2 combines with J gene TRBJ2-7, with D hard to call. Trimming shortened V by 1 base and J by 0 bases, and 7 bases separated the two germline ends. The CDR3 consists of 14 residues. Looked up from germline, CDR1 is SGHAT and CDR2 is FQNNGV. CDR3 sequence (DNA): TGTGCCAGCAGCTTAGTCCCGAGCTCCTACGAGCAGTACTTC. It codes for CASSLVPSSYEQYF. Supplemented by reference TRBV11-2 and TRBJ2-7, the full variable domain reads EAGVAQSPRYKIIEKRQSVAFWCNPISGHATLYWYQQILGQGPKLLIQFQNNGVVDDSQLPKDRFSAERLKGVDSTLKIQPAKLEDSAVYLCASSLVPSSYEQYFGPGTRLTVT.

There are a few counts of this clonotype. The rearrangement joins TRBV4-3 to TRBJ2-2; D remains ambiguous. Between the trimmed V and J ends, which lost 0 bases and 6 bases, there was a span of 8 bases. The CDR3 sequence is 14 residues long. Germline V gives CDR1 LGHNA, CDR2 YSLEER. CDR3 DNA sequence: TGCGCCAGCAGCCAAGATAGTACCGCCGGGGAGCTGTTTTTT. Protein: CASSQDSTAGELFF.

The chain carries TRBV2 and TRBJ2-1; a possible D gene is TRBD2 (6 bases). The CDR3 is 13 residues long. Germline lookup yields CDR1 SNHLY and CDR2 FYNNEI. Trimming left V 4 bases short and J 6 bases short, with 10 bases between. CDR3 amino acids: CASSVGSVNEQFF. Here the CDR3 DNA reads TGTGCCAGCAGTGTCGGGAGTGTCAATGAGCAGTTCTTC.

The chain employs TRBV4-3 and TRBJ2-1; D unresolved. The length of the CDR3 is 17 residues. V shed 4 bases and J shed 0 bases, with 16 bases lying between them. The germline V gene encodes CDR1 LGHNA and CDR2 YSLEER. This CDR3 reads CASSPRPQLSSYNEQFF. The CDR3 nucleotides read TGCGCCAGCAGCCCCCGACCCCAGCTATCCTCCTACAATGAGCAGTTCTTC.

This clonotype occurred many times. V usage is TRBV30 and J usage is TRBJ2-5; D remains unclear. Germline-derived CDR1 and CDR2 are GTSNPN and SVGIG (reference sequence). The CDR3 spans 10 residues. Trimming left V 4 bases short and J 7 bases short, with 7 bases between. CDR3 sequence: CAWKKGTQYF. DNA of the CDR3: TGTGCCTGGAAAAAAGGGACCCAGTACTTC.

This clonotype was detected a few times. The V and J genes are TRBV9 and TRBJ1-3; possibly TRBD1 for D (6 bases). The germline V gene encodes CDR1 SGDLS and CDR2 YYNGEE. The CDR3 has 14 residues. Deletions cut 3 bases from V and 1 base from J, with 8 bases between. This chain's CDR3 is CASSGQGSGNTIYF. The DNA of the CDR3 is TGTGCCAGCAGCGGTCAGGGGTCTGGAAACACCATATATTTT.

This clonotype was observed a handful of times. Written as DNA, the CDR3 is TGTGCCACCAGTGTGGGAGCCCACGCGAACACCGGGGAGCTGTTTTTT. Its protein product is CATSVGAHANTGELFF. The chain uses TRBV24-1 and TRBJ2-2; D may be TRBD2 (5 bases). The CDR3 is 16 amino acids. The V gene lost 5 bases and the J gene lost 0 bases, with 12 bases spanning the gap. Germline V CDR1 and CDR2: KGHDR, SFDVKD.

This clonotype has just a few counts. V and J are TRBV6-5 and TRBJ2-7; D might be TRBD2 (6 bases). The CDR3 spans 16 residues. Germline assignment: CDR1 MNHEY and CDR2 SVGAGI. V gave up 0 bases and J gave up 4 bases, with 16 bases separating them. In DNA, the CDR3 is TGTGCCAGCAGTTACTCCTCGGCGGGACTCTCTTACGAGCAGTACTTC. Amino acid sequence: CASSYSSAGLSYEQYF.

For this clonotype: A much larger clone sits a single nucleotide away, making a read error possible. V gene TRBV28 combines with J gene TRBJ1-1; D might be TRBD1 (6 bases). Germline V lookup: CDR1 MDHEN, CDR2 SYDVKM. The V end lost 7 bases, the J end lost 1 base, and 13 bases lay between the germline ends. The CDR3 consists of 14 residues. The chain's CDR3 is CASMSWGANTEAFF. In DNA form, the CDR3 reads TGTGCCAGCATGTCCTGGGGGGCGAACACTGAAGCTTTCTTT.

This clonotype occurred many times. This CDR3 reads CASSSGTTNEKLFF. The CDR3 DNA is TGCGCCAGCAGCTCGGGGACAACTAATGAAAAACTGTTTTTT. V gene TRBV5-1 combines with J gene TRBJ1-4; no clear D gene. The CDR3 is 14 amino acids. Trimming removed 3 bases from V and 0 bases from J, with 6 bases in between. Germline V gives CDR1 SGHRS, CDR2 YFSETQ.

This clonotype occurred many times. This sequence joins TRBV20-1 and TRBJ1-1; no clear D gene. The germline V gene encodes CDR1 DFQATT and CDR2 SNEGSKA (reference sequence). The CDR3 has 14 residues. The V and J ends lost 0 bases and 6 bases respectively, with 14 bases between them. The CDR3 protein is CSARDNPSAPEAFF. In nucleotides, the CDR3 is TGCAGTGCTAGAGATAACCCAAGCGCGCCTGAAGCTTTCTTT.

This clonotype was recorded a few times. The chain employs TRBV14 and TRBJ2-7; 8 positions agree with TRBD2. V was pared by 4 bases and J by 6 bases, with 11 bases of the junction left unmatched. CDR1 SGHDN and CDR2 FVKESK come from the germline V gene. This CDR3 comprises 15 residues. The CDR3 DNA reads TGTGCCAGCAGCCCCCACGGAGCGGGAGCTGTCGAGCAGTACTTC. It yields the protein CASSPHGAGAVEQYF.

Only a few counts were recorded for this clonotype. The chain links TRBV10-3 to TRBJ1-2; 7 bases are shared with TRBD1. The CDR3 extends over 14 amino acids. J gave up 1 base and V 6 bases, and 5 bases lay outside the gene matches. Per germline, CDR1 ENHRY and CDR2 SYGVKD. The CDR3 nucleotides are TGTGCCATCAGAGAACAGGGGAATAACTATGGCTACACCTTC. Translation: CAIREQGNNYGYTF.

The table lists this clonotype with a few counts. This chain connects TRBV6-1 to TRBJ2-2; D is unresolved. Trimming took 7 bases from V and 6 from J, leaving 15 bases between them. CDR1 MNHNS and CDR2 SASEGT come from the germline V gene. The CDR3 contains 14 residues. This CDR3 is CASTPVGRPGELFF. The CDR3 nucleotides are TGTGCCAGCACCCCCGTCGGGCGTCCCGGGGAGCTGTTTTTT.

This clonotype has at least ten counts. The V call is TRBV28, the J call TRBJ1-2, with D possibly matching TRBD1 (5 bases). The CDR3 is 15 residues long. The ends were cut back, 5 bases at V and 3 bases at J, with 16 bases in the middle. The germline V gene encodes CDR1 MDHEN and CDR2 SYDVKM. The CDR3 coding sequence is TGTGCCAGCAGTGCCGGTCCAGGGCTCCACTATGGCTACACCTTC. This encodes CASSAGPGLHYGYTF.

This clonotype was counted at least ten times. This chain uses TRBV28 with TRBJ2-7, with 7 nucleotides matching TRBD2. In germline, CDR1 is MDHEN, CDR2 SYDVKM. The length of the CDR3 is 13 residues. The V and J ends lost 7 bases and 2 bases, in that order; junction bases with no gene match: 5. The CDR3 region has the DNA TGTGCCAGCACTGGGGGGGGTCCCTACGAGCAGTACTTC. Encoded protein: CASTGGGPYEQYF. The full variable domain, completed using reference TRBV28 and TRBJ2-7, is DVKVTQSSRYLVKRTGEKVFLECVQDMDHENMFWYRQDPGLGLRLIYFSYDVKMKEKGDIPEGYSVSREKKERFSLILESASTNQTSMYLCASTGGGPYEQYFGPGTRLTVT.